This TCR beta chain was profiled in a study of tissue T cells after allogeneic stem cell transplantation. Study outcomes and limitations: Few T cell clones were shared across patients, but motif clusters showed tissue-specific shared signatures.

TCRdb's table, derived via immunoSEQ multiplex PCR, lists solely in-frame clones and lacks some. The profile shows roughly 4,500 clones, roughly 66% of them singletons. This CDR3 contains 13 residues. V dropped 5 bases and J dropped 2 bases, with 9 bases sitting between them. Per the germline V gene, CDR1 is SGHAT and CDR2 is FQNNGV. Non-transplant comparator patients with other cancers had at least five gastrointestinal samples and no known gastrointestinal disease. In regard to this clone: The antigen remains unidentified.

The chain links TRBV11-2 to TRBJ1-2; D ambiguous. The sequence was collected from a male donor aged 60 or over with lung cancer. Sequenced material: left colon tissue, taken at autopsy. As DNA, the CDR3 is TGTGCCAGCAGCCAGGCAGTCAACTATGGCTACACCTTC. Residues: CASSQAVNYGYTF.